The clone carrying this T cell receptor (beta chain) was seen repeatedly, ten times or more. Method: immunoSEQ multiplex PCR; TCRdb's copy keeps in-frame clones and lacks some. The repertoire has about 480,000 clones, 85% to 90% of them found once; the top ten carry roughly 1.9%. Before being deemed recovered, Cohort 3 donors had two negative PCRs, clearance, or symptom resolution. The sample belongs to a study of blood T cell repertoires in COVID-19. Study summary: PBMCs, B-cell-depleted T cells, or T cells provided the cDNA or gDNA that made up the material.

Sequencing input: PBMCs or T cells enriched from blood (not recorded which). The clonotype was recovered from a woman in her thirties or forties who had recovered from COVID-19.

The chain's CDR3 is CASSAGLGANYGYTF. The CDR3 DNA is TGCGCCAGCAGCGCTGGACTGGGAGCTAACTATGGCTACACCTTC. The chain links TRBV5-1 to TRBJ1-2; no firm D call. Trimming shortened V by 4 bases and J by 0 bases, and 13 bases separated the two germline ends. Germline V lookup: CDR1 SGHRS, CDR2 YFSETQ. CDR3 length: 15 amino acids.